Presented here are 29 T cell receptor beta chains from one specimen sequenced in a study of blood T cell repertoires in COVID-19. TCRdb's copy holds only in-frame clones and misses some; the assay was immunoSEQ multiplex PCR. The table has 150,000 to 200,000 clones, about 86% seen once. The sample taken for sequencing was peripheral blood. All receptors derive from a man aged 55 to 70 with acute or convalescent COVID-19.

V and J are TRBV7-9 and TRBJ2-5; D gene uncertain. Germline CDR1 is SEHNR and CDR2 is FQNEAQ (reference sequence). The CDR3 consists of 13 residues. V lost 5 bases, J lost 5 bases, and 12 bases lay in between. The chain's CDR3 is CASSRVPLETQYF. The CDR3 region has the DNA TGTGCCAGCAGCCGGGTCCCGCTGGAGACCCAGTACTTC.

This rearrangement joins TRBV29-1 to TRBJ1-1; 10 bases map to TRBD1. The CDR3 totals 15 residues. V dropped 6 bases and J dropped 0; count of bases not matched to a gene: 7. Germline loops: CDR1 SQVTM, CDR2 ANQGSEA. The CDR3 loop reads CSVYRQGAMNTEAFF. The CDR3 bases are TGCAGCGTCTATCGACAGGGGGCGATGAACACTGAAGCTTTCTTT. The whole variable domain, filled in from reference TRBV29-1 and TRBJ1-1, reads SAVISQKPSRDICQRGTSLTIQCQVDSQVTMMFWYRQQPGQSLTLIATANQGSEATYESGFVIDKFPISRPNLTFSTLTVSNMSPEDSSIYLCSVYRQGAMNTEAFFGQGTRLTVV.

This clone was found once. V is TRBV7-8 and J is TRBJ1-6; 7 positions agree with TRBD1. The CDR3 has 15 amino acids. Germline-derived CDR1 and CDR2 are SGHVS and FQNEAQ. Germline trimming cut 6 bases from V and 3 bases from J; bases unmatched to any gene: 5. The CDR3: CASSFRTGYNSPLHF. The CDR3 DNA reads as TGTGCCAGCAGTTTCCGGACAGGCTATAATTCACCCCTCCACTTT.

The gene calls are TRBV7-2 and TRBJ1-2; 7 bases are a match to TRBD1. Looked up from germline, CDR1 is SGHTA and CDR2 is FQGNSA. CDR3 size: 13 residues. J was trimmed by 8 bases and V by 5 bases; bases with no gene match: 8. CDR3 sequence (DNA): TGTGCCAGCAGCCGCGACAGGGTAGGCGGCTACACCTTC. This codes for CASSRDRVGGYTF.

V is TRBV30 and J is TRBJ2-7; TRBD2 agrees at 11 bases. The CDR3 length is 14 residues. The V segment lost 5 bases and the J segment 1 base; nucleotides outside the gene matches: 4. In germline, CDR1 is GTSNPN, CDR2 SVGIG (reference sequence). The CDR3 is CAWSRLAGSYEQYF. The DNA of the CDR3 is TGTGCCTGGTCCAGACTAGCGGGATCCTACGAGCAGTACTTC.

This clone was counted once. The chain carries TRBV9 and TRBJ1-1; 8 bases agree with TRBD1. V lost 3 bases and J lost 3; bases outside the gene matches: 1. This CDR3 has 13 amino acids. Germline assignment: CDR1 SGDLS and CDR2 YYNGEE. The CDR3 sequence: CASSETGDTEAFF. In DNA form, the CDR3 reads TGTGCCAGCAGCGAGACAGGGGACACTGAAGCTTTCTTT.

The rearrangement uses TRBV5-1 and TRBJ2-7, with D perhaps TRBD2 (6 bases). CDR3 size: 15 residues. Trimming removed 0 bases from V and 3 bases from J, with 13 bases in between. CDR1 SGHRS and CDR2 YFSETQ come from the germline V gene. This chain's CDR3 is CASSLAGWGGYEQYF. CDR3 nucleotide sequence: TGCGCCAGCAGCTTGGCGGGCTGGGGAGGCTACGAGCAGTACTTC.

V gene TRBV7-9 combines with J gene TRBJ1-2, with 7 nucleotides matching TRBD1. J was trimmed by 6 bases and V by 5 bases; bases with no gene match: 6. The CDR3 is 13 amino acids. Germline assignment: CDR1 SEHNR and CDR2 FQNEAQ (reference sequence). CDR3 coding DNA: TGTGCCAGCAGCCTGGGACAGCATGATGGCTACACCTTC. Protein: CASSLGQHDGYTF.

V usage is TRBV6-5 and J usage is TRBJ1-2; 7 positions agree with TRBD1. V lost 5 bases, J lost 2 bases, and 5 bases stayed unmatched. This CDR3 contains 14 residues. Germline V gene sequence: CDR1 MNHEY, CDR2 SVGAGI. The chain's CDR3 is CASSTQGLNYGYTF. CDR3 DNA: TGTGCCAGCAGTACACAGGGGCTGAACTATGGCTACACCTTC.

The CDR3 DNA reads as TGTGCCACCAGCAGAGATCGCGACAGTTGGCGTTCGAACACTGAAGCTTTCTTT. This gives the protein CATSRDRDSWRSNTEAFF. The chain couples TRBV15 to TRBJ1-1, with D maybe TRBD1 (5 bases). The CDR3 totals 18 residues. Germline values: CDR1 LNHNV, CDR2 YYDKDF (reference sequence). V was pared by 0 bases and J by 1 base, with 18 bases between.

This clone was found many times. The chain uses TRBV2 and TRBJ2-1; no clear D gene. V was shortened by 3 bases and J by 10 bases, with 10 bases between the two germline ends. The CDR3 is made up of 12 amino acids. CDR1 is SNHLY and CDR2 is FYNNEI in the germline V gene. The CDR3 is CASSDAAQEQFF. The CDR3 DNA sequence: TGTGCCAGCAGTGACGCGGCGCAGGAGCAGTTCTTC.

The chain is built from TRBV4-1 and TRBJ2-1; 12 bases are shared with TRBD1. This CDR3 region has 17 residues. Germline CDR1 and CDR2: MGHRA and YSYEKL. The V gene end was trimmed by 3 bases and the J gene end by 9 bases; junction bases not matched to a gene: 12. The CDR3 region is CASSHHALGQGAGEQFF. The CDR3 DNA reads as TGCGCCAGCAGCCACCACGCCCTGGGACAGGGGGCAGGTGAGCAGTTCTTC.

The chain recombines TRBV24-1 with TRBJ2-3; D is possibly TRBD2 (6 bases). The CDR3 loop spans 15 amino acids. Trimming took 6 bases from V and 8 from J, leaving 20 bases between them. The germline V gene has CDR1 KGHDR and CDR2 SFDVKD. The CDR3 protein is CATSLTTGTEGTQYF. CDR3 sequence (DNA): TGTGCCACCAGTCTTACTACCGGGACTGAGGGTACGCAGTATTTT.

The chain joins TRBV19 to TRBJ1-5; D gene uncertain. The ends were cut back, 3 bases at V and 4 bases at J, with 10 bases in the middle. Germline V lookup: CDR1 LNHDA, CDR2 SQIVND (reference sequence). The CDR3 totals 14 residues. The CDR3 nucleotides read TGTGCCAGTAGTATTAGGAGGGAGAATCAGCCCCAGCATTTT. Protein product: CASSIRRENQPQHF.

V gene TRBV9 combines with J gene TRBJ1-2; no reliable D call. The CDR3 spans 15 residues. Trimming took 3 bases from V and 4 from J, leaving 16 bases between them. CDR1 is SGDLS, CDR2 YYNGEE, per germline. Here the CDR3 reads CASSERPYNSYGYTF. The CDR3 coding sequence is TGTGCCAGCAGCGAGAGACCCTACAACAGCTATGGCTACACCTTC.

The J gene is TRBJ2-7, the V gene TRBV10-3, with a possible D match to TRBD2 (5 bases). This CDR3 has 14 residues. Deletions cut 0 bases from V and 5 bases from J, with 11 bases between. CDR1 and CDR2 (germline): ENHRY, SYGVKD. The CDR3 coding sequence is TGTGCCATCAGTGAGTCGGAGGATTTCCACGAGCAGTACTTC. Its protein is CAISESEDFHEQYF.

The chain uses TRBV3-1 (or the pseudogene TRBV3-2) and TRBJ1-1; D not resolved. This CDR3 is 12 amino acids long. Germline V gene sequence: CDR1 LGHDT, CDR2 YNNKEL (reference sequence). V was pared by 4 bases and J by 6 bases, with 9 bases between. DNA of the CDR3: TGTGCCAGCAGCCGTACGGAGGCTGAAGCTTTCTTT. Translating gives CASSRTEAEAFF.

The chain carries TRBV11-2 and TRBJ2-7, with D hard to call. The V gene lost 5 bases and the J gene lost 7 bases, with 12 bases spanning the gap. The germline gives CDR1 SGHAT, CDR2 FQNNGV. CDR3 size: 12 residues. CDR3 protein: CASSPSPREQYF. The CDR3, as DNA: TGTGCCAGCAGCCCCTCCCCGAGAGAGCAGTACTTC.

The chain links TRBV7-9 to TRBJ1-2; perhaps TRBD1 as D (6 bases). The CDR3 covers 14 residues. Germline CDR1 and CDR2: SEHNR and FQNEAQ (reference sequence). The V end was cut by 4 bases, the J end by 6 bases, with 15 bases between. Written as DNA, the CDR3 is TGTGCCAGCAGCTCCCCTGACAGGTACGATGGCTACACCTTC. This codes for CASSSPDRYDGYTF.

The genes are TRBV11-2 and TRBJ1-5; D not resolved. The CDR3 is made up of 14 amino acids. The germline V and J ends were trimmed by 1 base and 0 bases, with 4 bases remaining between them. CDR1 and CDR2 (germline): SGHAT, FQNNGV. Here the CDR3 reads CASSLVNSNQPQHF. CDR3 coding DNA: TGTGCCAGCAGCTTAGTAAATAGCAATCAGCCCCAGCATTTT.

V and J are TRBV5-4 and TRBJ2-1; TRBD1 matches at 10 bases. The V gene end was trimmed by 4 bases and the J gene end by 7 bases; junction bases not matched to a gene: 8. This CDR3 has 15 amino acids. Germline-derived CDR1 and CDR2 are SGHNT and YYREEE (reference sequence). The CDR3 DNA reads TGTGCCAGCAGCCATCCGGGACAGGGGAATAATGAGCAGTTCTTC. It specifies CASSHPGQGNNEQFF.

This clone has only one observation. This rearrangement joins TRBV28 to TRBJ1-1; TRBD1 agrees at 12 bases. J gave up 0 bases and V 6 bases, and 8 bases lay outside the gene matches. The CDR3 covers 17 residues. Per the germline V gene, CDR1 is MDHEN and CDR2 is SYDVKM. The CDR3: CASSPGTGGRVNTEAFF. The CDR3 DNA follows: TGTGCCAGCAGCCCCGGGACAGGGGGCCGGGTGAACACTGAAGCTTTCTTT.

This chain links TRBV28 with TRBJ2-6, with 9 bases lining up with TRBD1. The germline CDR1 and CDR2 sequences are MDHEN and SYDVKM. V lost 8 bases to trimming and J lost 2 bases; unmatched junction nucleotides: 13. This CDR3 has 18 amino acids. As DNA, the CDR3 is TGTGCCAGCGCGTTTCCGGGACAGGGAATAACTGGGGCCAACGTCCTGACTTTC. Its translation: CASAFPGQGITGANVLTF. Using reference TRBV28 and TRBJ2-6 for the parts outside the CDR3, the full variable domain is DVKVTQSSRYLVKRTGEKVFLECVQDMDHENMFWYRQDPGLGLRLIYFSYDVKMKEKGDIPEGYSVSREKKERFSLILESASTNQTSMYLCASAFPGQGITGANVLTFGAGSRLTVL.

The CDR3: CASSLRGDSYNEQFF. The CDR3 DNA is TGTGCCAGCAGCTTAAGGGGGGACTCCTACAATGAGCAGTTCTTC. The chain employs TRBV7-3 and TRBJ2-1; TRBD2 might be the D (6 bases). V shed 1 base and J shed 0 bases, with 7 bases lying between them. Germline CDR1 and CDR2: SGHTA and FQGTGA. The CDR3 consists of 15 residues.

This sequence joins TRBV28 and TRBJ2-5, with D maybe TRBD2 (6 bases). Trimming took 8 bases from V and 0 from J, leaving 7 bases between them. This CDR3 has 12 amino acids. Germline assignment: CDR1 MDHEN and CDR2 SYDVKM. The CDR3 protein is CASASDQETQYF. The CDR3 DNA sequence: TGTGCCAGCGCTAGCGACCAAGAGACCCAGTACTTC.

The CDR3 nucleotides are TGTGCCAGCAGCTCCTGGACAGGCCGTAATTCACCCCTCCACTTT. Its protein is CASSSWTGRNSPLHF. The V call is TRBV7-9, the J call TRBJ1-6; 7 nucleotides agree with TRBD1. This CDR3 is 15 amino acids long. Per germline, CDR1 SEHNR and CDR2 FQNEAQ (reference sequence). The junction had 6 bases not matched to a gene; V was cut back by 4 bases and J by 6 bases.

The gene calls are TRBV5-5 and TRBJ1-3; D remains unclear. V lost 4 bases to trimming and J lost 6 bases, with 14 bases between them. Germline V gives CDR1 SGHKS, CDR2 YYEKEE (reference sequence). The CDR3 has 14 amino acids. DNA for the CDR3: TGTGCCAGCAGCCCAGGACTCGTTACAAACACCATATATTTT. Its translation is CASSPGLVTNTIYF.

This chain uses TRBV12-3 or TRBV12-4 with TRBJ2-7, with D perhaps TRBD2 (5 bases). This CDR3 has 12 amino acids. V shed 5 bases and J shed 6 bases, with 11 bases lying between them. In DNA, the CDR3 is TGTGCCAGCAGTCTGGGCCGGGGCGAGCAGTACTTC. This codes for CASSLGRGEQYF.

CDR3 DNA sequence: TGTGCCAGCAGCAAAGGGAGGGGCCCCTCGGCGCGTCAGCCCCAGCATTTT. This gives the protein CASSKGRGPSARQPQHF. V usage is TRBV21-1 and J usage is TRBJ1-5. TRBV21-1 is tagged as a pseudogene. The CDR3 consists of 17 residues.